The 28 T cell receptor beta chains given below trace back to one sample, sequenced in a study of graft-versus-host responses after intestinal transplantation (dated by TCRdb to about 2021). Libraries were made using the immunoSEQ multiplex PCR assay. TCRdb took this table from immuneACCESS and kept in-frame rearrangements with V and J called. Such tables lack part of the clones; where checked against another copy, unresolved V genes explain under half of the gap, and the rest is unexplained. In all, the sample holds some 90,000 clones, and around 90% of those were seen once. Around 0.33% of the sample belongs to the ten largest clones. This sample's time point label indicates: cells obtained before transplantation from donor or recipient. For these receptors, no antigen is known. The specimen was unstimulated CD4+ T cells sorted from spleen or lymph node cells, collected before intestinal transplant. The receptors shown here come from a human donor who received an intestinal transplant.

This chain connects TRBV4-2 to TRBJ2-5, with a possible D match to TRBD2 (5 bases). Germline lookup yields CDR1 LGHNA and CDR2 YNFKEQ. The CDR3 sequence is 15 residues long. The germline V and J ends were trimmed by 4 bases and 1 base, with 13 bases remaining between them. The chain's CDR3 is CASSLGGSLQETQYF. The DNA for the CDR3 is TGTGCCAGCAGCCTTGGAGGCAGCCTCCAAGAGACCCAGTACTTC.

This chain connects TRBV27 to TRBJ2-7; the match to TRBD1 covers 9 bases. The V segment lost 10 bases and the J segment 0 bases; nucleotides outside the gene matches: 7. CDR1 is MNHEY, CDR2 SMNVEV, per germline (reference sequence). There are 14 residues in the CDR3. CDR3 nucleotides: TGTGCCACCGGACAGGGGCCCATCTCCTACGAGCAGTACTTC. Residues: CATGQGPISYEQYF.

The sample holds one count of this clone. The CDR3 sequence is CASSIVGPTGEDYGYTF. The CDR3 nucleotides read TGTGCCAGTAGTATAGTGGGGCCGACAGGGGAGGACTATGGCTACACCTTC. This rearrangement joins TRBV19 to TRBJ1-2; 8 bases map to TRBD1. This CDR3 is built from 17 residues. The junction had 10 bases not matched to a gene; V was cut back by 1 base and J by 3 bases. Germline CDR1 is LNHDA and CDR2 is SQIVND (reference sequence).

The chain uses TRBV6-1 and TRBJ1-2; TRBD1 aligns across 9 bases. Germline assignment: CDR1 MNHNS and CDR2 SASEGT. This CDR3 region has 14 residues. V shed 7 bases and J 2 bases; nucleotides not matched to a gene: 5. The CDR3 region has the DNA TGTGCCAGCACTAAAGACAGGGGGAACTATGGCTACACCTTC. Translating it yields CASTKDRGNYGYTF.

V gene TRBV30 combines with J gene TRBJ1-5; D gene uncertain. The ends were cut back, 2 bases at V and 4 bases at J, with 6 bases in the middle. The CDR3 contains 12 residues. The germline V gene has CDR1 GTSNPN and CDR2 SVGIG (reference sequence). The CDR3 region has the DNA TGTGCCTGGAGTTCACGAAATCAGCCCCAGCATTTT. It yields the protein CAWSSRNQPQHF.

The J gene is TRBJ2-3, the V gene TRBV19; a weak D match, TRBD2 (5 bases). The germline gives CDR1 LNHDA, CDR2 SQIVND (reference sequence). This CDR3 is 18 amino acids long. The V and J ends lost 3 bases and 0 bases respectively, with 19 bases between them. The CDR3 sequence is CASSISGMFGPSTDTQYF. DNA of the CDR3: TGTGCCAGTAGTATCAGCGGTATGTTCGGACCTAGCACAGATACGCAGTATTTT.

This chain uses TRBV9 with TRBJ2-2; the D gene is possibly TRBD2 (6 bases). There are 13 residues in the CDR3. V dropped 0 bases and J dropped 6 bases, with 6 bases sitting between them. The germline CDR1 and CDR2 sequences are SGDLS and YYNGEE. This chain's CDR3 is CASSVGRAGELFF. The CDR3 coding sequence is TGTGCCAGCAGCGTAGGGAGGGCCGGGGAGCTGTTTTTT.

The chain links TRBV7-9 to TRBJ2-3; D may be TRBD1 (5 bases). Trimming pared 1 base from V and 3 bases from J, leaving 14 bases between. The CDR3 sequence is 16 residues long. Germline V gene sequence: CDR1 SEHNR, CDR2 FQNEAQ (reference sequence). CDR3 in amino acids: CASSLGAGKGTDTQYF. In DNA form, the CDR3 reads TGTGCCAGCAGCTTAGGGGCAGGGAAAGGTACAGATACGCAGTATTTT.

The V call is TRBV6-1, the J call TRBJ1-6; D uncertain. The CDR3 loop spans 12 amino acids. Trimming cost V 8 bases and J 7 bases, with 9 bases left between them. The V gene's germline CDR1 is MNHNS and CDR2 SASEGT. The chain's CDR3 is CASRTQNSPLHF. CDR3 bases: TGTGCCAGCCGGACCCAAAATTCACCCCTCCACTTT.

The chain employs TRBV18 and TRBJ2-1; possibly TRBD2 for D (6 bases). Germline CDR1 reads KGHSH; CDR2 reads LQKENI. V dropped 3 bases and J dropped 6 bases, with 15 bases sitting between them. The CDR3 length is 15 residues. The DNA of the CDR3 is TGTGCCAGCTCACCGCAGACTAGTAGGGTCAATGAGCAGTTCTTC. This gives the protein CASSPQTSRVNEQFF.

This clone was picked up one time. The chain combines TRBV27 with TRBJ2-1; D gene ambiguous. V lost 2 bases and J 4 bases, leaving 6 bases between the germline ends. The CDR3 has 13 residues. CDR1 MNHEY and CDR2 SMNVEV come from the germline V gene (reference sequence). In nucleotides, the CDR3 is TGTGCCAGCAGTTTACGAGAGTACAATGAGCAGTTCTTC. Protein: CASSLREYNEQFF.

This chain joins TRBV19 and TRBJ1-5; D is unclear. The CDR3 contains 14 residues. V was clipped by 6 bases and J by 6 bases, with 15 bases between them. Germline V gene lookup returns CDR1 LNHDA and CDR2 SQIVND (reference sequence). DNA for the CDR3: TGTGCCAGTAGCCCCACAGTTAAGAGTCAGCCCCAGCATTTT. Amino acids: CASSPTVKSQPQHF.

The rearrangement joins TRBV25-1 to TRBJ2-5; 13 bases agree with TRBD2. This CDR3 spans 14 amino acids. Germline assignment: CDR1 MGHDK and CDR2 SYGVNS. J was trimmed by 5 bases and V by 10 bases; bases with no gene match: 7. The CDR3 nucleotides read TGTGCCAACTATGGGACTAGCGGGAAGGAGACCCAGTACTTC. Amino acids: CANYGTSGKETQYF.

The rearrangement joins TRBV6-5 to TRBJ2-5; D tentatively fits TRBD1 or TRBD2 (5 bases each). CDR1 MNHEY and CDR2 SVGAGI come from the germline V gene. Trimming took off 4 bases at V and 7 bases at J, with 10 bases between the two ends. CDR3 size: 12 residues. The CDR3 nucleotides are TGTGCCAGCAGTTGGGACGAGGGGACCCAGTACTTC. Its translation is CASSWDEGTQYF.

This chain connects TRBV7-3 to TRBJ2-2; 7 bases match TRBD1. V shed 5 bases and J 4 bases; nucleotides not matched to a gene: 10. Germline V gene lookup returns CDR1 SGHTA and CDR2 FQGTGA. The CDR3 sequence is 16 residues long. Here the CDR3 reads CASSRQGSRGTGELFF. The CDR3 DNA is TGTGCCAGCAGCCGACAGGGTTCCAGGGGCACCGGGGAGCTGTTTTTT.

The V call is TRBV11-2, the J call TRBJ1-1; TRBD1 matches 7 bases. The germline V gene has CDR1 SGHAT and CDR2 FQNNGV. Trimming removed 5 bases from V and 4 bases from J; junction bases left unmatched: 10. CDR3 length equals 15 residues. The CDR3 loop reads CASSQDGQGVTEAFF. The CDR3 DNA reads TGTGCCAGCAGCCAGGATGGGCAGGGGGTCACTGAAGCTTTCTTT.

The chain employs TRBV19 and TRBJ2-7; weak D call: TRBD1 (5 bases). The germline V and J ends were trimmed by 1 base and 2 bases, with 9 bases remaining between them. Germline V gene sequence: CDR1 LNHDA, CDR2 SQIVND (reference sequence). The length of the CDR3 is 14 residues. CDR3 sequence reads: CASSIALRAYEQYF. The CDR3 DNA reads TGTGCCAGTAGTATAGCACTCAGGGCCTACGAGCAGTACTTC. The variable domain in full, with the rest retrieved from reference TRBV19 and TRBJ2-7, is DGGITQSPKYLFRKEGQNVTLSCEQNLNHDAMYWYRQDPGQGLRLIYYSQIVNDFQKGDIAEGYSVSREKKESFPLTVTSAQKNPTAFYLCASSIALRAYEQYFGPGTRLTVT.

As to this clone: At one boundary the junction diverges from the germline segment, which might be a read error. The chain recombines TRBV12-5 with TRBJ2-5; 10 bases are shared with TRBD1. Germline lookup yields CDR1 LGHNT and CDR2 FRNRAP. The CDR3 consists of 14 residues. CDR3 region: CASGLGQGTETQYF. As DNA, the CDR3 is TGTGCTAGTGGCTTGGGACAGGGGACAGAGACCCAGTACTTC. The full variable domain, completed using reference TRBV12-5 and TRBJ2-5, is DARVTQTPRHKVTEMGQEVTMRCQPILGHNTVFWYRQTMMQGLELLAYFRNRAPLDDSGMPKDRFSAEMPDATLATLKIQPSEPRDSAVYFCASGLGQGTETQYFGPGTRLLVL.

The chain is built from TRBV5-1 and TRBJ2-1, with TRBD2 identical over 9 bases. The CDR3 consists of 18 residues. Germline V lookup: CDR1 SGHRS, CDR2 YFSETQ. The V and J ends lost 1 base and 6 bases, in that order; junction bases with no gene match: 14. CDR3 in DNA: TGCGCCAGCAGCTTGACCAGCCTTGGGCGGGAGGGACGCAATGAGCAGTTCTTC. Encoded protein: CASSLTSLGREGRNEQFF.

The chain joins TRBV6-5 to TRBJ2-7; D perhaps matches TRBD1 (6 bases). The ends were cut back, 0 bases at V and 2 bases at J, with 14 bases in the middle. Germline V gene sequence: CDR1 MNHEY, CDR2 SVGAGI. The CDR3 sequence is 16 residues long. The CDR3 DNA sequence: TGTGCCAGCAGTTACTCAGGGCAGGGGCCCACCTACGAGCAGTACTTC. Protein product: CASSYSGQGPTYEQYF.

The V call is TRBV2, the J call TRBJ1-4; 8 bases are a match to TRBD1. V lost 5 bases, J lost 7 bases, and 12 bases stayed unmatched. Germline CDR1 is SNHLY and CDR2 is FYNNEI. CDR3 length: 16 residues. The CDR3 bases are TGTGCCAGCAGTAACAGACAGGGGATCGGGGCTGAAAAACTGTTTTTT. Translation: CASSNRQGIGAEKLFF. Based on the CDR3 plus reference TRBV2 and TRBJ1-4, the full variable domain is EPEVTQTPSHQVTQMGQEVILRCVPISNHLYFYWYRQILGQKVEFLVSFYNNEISEKSEIFDDQFSVERPDGSNFTLKIRSTKLEDSAMYFCASSNRQGIGAEKLFFGSGTQLSVL.

The rearrangement uses TRBV28 and TRBJ1-2; weak D call: TRBD1 (6 bases). The CDR3 is 14 amino acids. With 10 bases removed from V and 5 bases from J, the gap between germline ends came to 20 bases. Germline lookup yields CDR1 MDHEN and CDR2 SYDVKM. CDR3: CATSERGRNYGYTF. The DNA for the CDR3 is TGTGCCACTTCCGAGCGGGGGCGAAATTATGGCTACACCTTC.

CDR3 amino acids: CAISESGGAYNEQFF. Written as DNA, the CDR3 is TGTGCCATCAGTGAGTCGGGGGGGGCCTACAATGAGCAGTTCTTC. J is TRBJ2-1 and V is TRBV10-3, with 7 bases identical to TRBD2. J gave up 2 bases and V 0 bases, and 1 base lay outside the gene matches. Germline-derived CDR1 and CDR2 are ENHRY and SYGVKD. The CDR3 has 15 amino acids.

The V call is TRBV18, the J call TRBJ2-1; no clear D gene. CDR3 length: 14 residues. Germline assignment: CDR1 KGHSH and CDR2 LQKENI. V shed 0 bases and J shed 10 bases, with 13 bases lying between them. The CDR3 protein is CASSPPSQRMEQFF. DNA for the CDR3: TGTGCCAGCTCACCACCGTCTCAAAGGATGGAGCAGTTCTTC.

The chain carries TRBV5-1 and TRBJ2-1; D possibly corresponds to TRBD1 (7 bases). V was cut by 0 bases and J by 6 bases, with 16 bases left in between. The CDR3 is 16 amino acids. Germline V CDR1 and CDR2: SGHRS, YFSETQ. For the CDR3, the DNA is TGCGCCAGCAGCTTGGCCTCGACAGGGAGGCTCAATGAGCAGTTCTTC. Protein: CASSLASTGRLNEQFF.

The sample holds one count of this clone. V and J are TRBV11-2 and TRBJ1-1; D is ambiguous. This CDR3 has 15 residues. The V gene lost 1 base and the J gene lost 0 bases, with 9 bases spanning the gap. The germline gives CDR1 SGHAT, CDR2 FQNNGV. The DNA of the CDR3 is TGTGCCAGCAGCTTAGGGCAGGCTCTGAACACTGAAGCTTTCTTT. Amino acids: CASSLGQALNTEAFF.

This chain uses TRBV4-1 with TRBJ2-7; 9 bases are a match to TRBD1. The CDR3 is 15 residues long. The germline V gene encodes CDR1 MGHRA and CDR2 YSYEKL. V shed 4 bases, J shed 7 bases, and the junction held 11 bases outside the gene matches. The CDR3 loop is CASSLEGQGTGEQYF. CDR3 nucleotides: TGCGCCAGCAGCCTTGAAGGACAGGGGACGGGGGAGCAGTACTTC.

V is TRBV6-5 and J is TRBJ2-2, with TRBD1 matching 9 bases. The CDR3 extends over 15 amino acids. Per the germline V gene, CDR1 is MNHEY and CDR2 is SVGAGI. V gave up 6 bases and J gave up 6 bases; unmatched junction bases: 8. This CDR3 is CASRPGQGSAGELFF. The CDR3, as DNA: TGTGCCAGCAGACCGGGACAGGGCTCTGCCGGGGAGCTGTTTTTT.